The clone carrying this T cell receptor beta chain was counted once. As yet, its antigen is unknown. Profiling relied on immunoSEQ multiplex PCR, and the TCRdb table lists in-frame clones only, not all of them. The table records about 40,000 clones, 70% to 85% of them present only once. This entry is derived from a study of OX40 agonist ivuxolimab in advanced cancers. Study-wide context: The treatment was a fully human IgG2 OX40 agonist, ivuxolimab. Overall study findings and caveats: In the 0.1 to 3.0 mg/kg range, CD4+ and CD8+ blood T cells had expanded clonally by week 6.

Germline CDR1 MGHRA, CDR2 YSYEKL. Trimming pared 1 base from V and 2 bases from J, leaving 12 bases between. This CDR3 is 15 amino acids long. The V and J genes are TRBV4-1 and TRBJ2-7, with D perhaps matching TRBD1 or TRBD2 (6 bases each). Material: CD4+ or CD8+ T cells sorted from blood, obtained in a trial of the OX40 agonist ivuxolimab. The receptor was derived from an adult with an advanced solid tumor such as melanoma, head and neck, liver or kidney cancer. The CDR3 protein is CASSQVGGLTYEQYF. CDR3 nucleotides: TGCGCCAGCAGCCAAGTAGGGGGGCTCACCTACGAGCAGTACTTC.